What follows is one T cell receptor beta chain and its context. These data are taken from a study of blood T cell repertoires in COVID-19. On the study more broadly: The United States, Italy and Spain supplied acute and convalescent COVID-19 samples. Sources were T cells, B-cell-depleted T cells, or PBMCs; the material itself was cDNA or gDNA.

Original analysis: Reference gene primers were amplified, and this amplification served to estimate nucleated cell counts. Assay: immunoSEQ multiplex PCR; the TCRdb copy retains only in-frame clones and omits some. Clonal size and the V and J genes are those of that table, whereas D and trimming came from the DNA. The profile covers around 200,000 clones, with 80% to 90% appearing a single time and 3% to 3.5% taken by the ten largest. The CDR3 is 13 residues long. The junction had 5 bases not matched to a gene; V was cut back by 6 bases and J by 10 bases. The sequenced sample was peripheral blood. This sequence was found in a man in his 60s with acute or convalescent COVID-19. The chain carries TRBV12-3 or TRBV12-4 and TRBJ1-6, with 8 nucleotides matching TRBD1. The CDR3 loop is CASSLGQVSPLHF. The CDR3 DNA sequence: TGTGCCAGCAGCCTGGGACAGGTCTCACCCCTCCACTTT.